The 25 T cell receptor beta chains presented below share a single source sample, sequenced in a study of T cell repertoires in cytomegalovirus infection. TCRdb reprocessed the reads via MiXCR and lists one record per CDR3 protein. Of almost 550,000 distinct CDR3 sequences listed, 16% are singletons. The sample was CD8+ T cells from PBMCs. All receptors derive from a human donor in good health (CMV status not recorded). Some clones in this sample may be carry-over from other donors' samples.

This chain joins TRBV9 and TRBJ2-1, with 8 bases matching TRBD2. Germline V gives CDR1 SGDLS, CDR2 YYNGEE. J was trimmed by 7 bases and V by 0 bases; bases with no gene match: 9. This CDR3 contains 16 residues. CDR3 protein: CASSVVGSGVGNEQFF. CDR3 nucleotide sequence: TGTGCCAGCAGCGTAGTGGGTAGCGGGGTAGGGAATGAGCAGTTCTTC.

This clonotype was counted at least ten times. The rearrangement joins TRBV27 to TRBJ2-1; 7 nucleotides align to TRBD2. Trimming cost V 1 base and J 12 bases; bases outside gene matches: 12. This CDR3 comprises 15 residues. The germline gives CDR1 MNHEY, CDR2 SMNVEV (reference sequence). Here the CDR3 reads CASSLFGGRATGQFF. The DNA of the CDR3 is TGTGCCAGCAGTTTATTTGGGGGGAGGGCGACCGGGCAGTTCTTC.

A note on this clonotype: The germline gene is not matched at one end of the junction; a read error may be the cause. The rearrangement joins TRBV14 to TRBJ2-7; 9 bases align to TRBD2. There are 12 residues in the CDR3. Per the germline V gene, CDR1 is SGHDN and CDR2 is FVKESK. The CDR3 loop reads CASSQEAGGPLF. The CDR3 nucleotides are TGTGCCAGCAGCCAAGAAGCGGGGGGTCCCCTCTTC.

This clonotype was detected a few times. The V and J genes are TRBV27 and TRBJ1-5, with D possibly being TRBD1 (5 bases). Trimming removed 2 bases from V and 5 bases from J, with 10 bases in between. Per the germline V gene, CDR1 is MNHEY and CDR2 is SMNVEV (reference sequence). CDR3 length equals 14 residues. DNA for the CDR3: TGTGCCAGCAGTTTAGGAAGGGGACATCAGCCCCAGCATTTT. Translation gives CASSLGRGHQPQHF.

The sample holds a few counts of this clonotype. This chain links TRBV2 with TRBJ1-2, with D perhaps TRBD1 (5 bases). Between the trimmed V and J ends, which lost 6 bases and 6 bases, there was a span of 8 bases. CDR1 and CDR2 from the germline V gene are SNHLY and FYNNEI. CDR3 length equals 11 residues. CDR3 sequence (DNA): TGTGCCAGCAGGGGACCCGATGGCTACACCTTC. Translation: CASRGPDGYTF.

This clonotype was seen only a few times. This rearrangement joins TRBV9 to TRBJ1-2; D perhaps matches TRBD1 (5 bases). CDR1 SGDLS and CDR2 YYNGEE come from the germline V gene. Trimming took off 4 bases at V and 3 bases at J, with 10 bases between the two ends. CDR3 size: 13 residues. The DNA for the CDR3 is TGTGCCAGCAGCACCAGGGATGACTATGGCTACACCTTC. It codes for CASSTRDDYGYTF.

The J gene is TRBJ1-5, the V gene TRBV19, with D unresolved. The V gene lost 6 bases and the J gene lost 4 bases, with 19 bases spanning the gap. The germline CDR1 and CDR2 sequences are LNHDA and SQIVND (reference sequence). This CDR3 region has 16 residues. In DNA form, the CDR3 reads TGTGCCAGTAGCCCCACCCGCGACTTTACTAATCAGCCCCAGCATTTT. Its translation: CASSPTRDFTNQPQHF.

The V gene is TRBV4-1, the J gene TRBJ2-5, with 14 bases fitting TRBD2. The CDR3 extends over 17 amino acids. Germline values: CDR1 MGHRA, CDR2 YSYEKL. V dropped 2 bases and J dropped 7; count of bases not matched to a gene: 9. CDR3 in DNA: TGCGCCAGCAGCCAATCGAGGTTGGGGACTAGCGGGGGGACCCAGTACTTC. Encoded protein: CASSQSRLGTSGGTQYF.

This clonotype was recorded a few times. The chain recombines TRBV7-9 with TRBJ1-1, with no clear D. The CDR3 consists of 13 residues. In germline, CDR1 is SEHNR, CDR2 FQNEAQ (reference sequence). Trimming removed 10 bases from V and 1 base from J, with 13 bases in between. The CDR3 nucleotides read TGTGCCACCCGCGGGCAGGAGAACACTGAAGCTTTCTTT. As protein: CATRGQENTEAFF. The full variable domain, in which reference TRBV7-9 and TRBJ1-1 provide the parts outside the CDR3, is DTGVSQNPRHKITKRGQNVTFRCDPISEHNRLYWYRQTLGQGPEFLTYFQNEAQLEKSRLLSDRFSAERPKGSFSTLEIQRTEQGDSAMYLCATRGQENTEAFFGQGTRLTVV.

This rearrangement joins TRBV27 to TRBJ1-5, with 9 nucleotides matching TRBD1. V lost 5 bases and J lost 0; bases outside the gene matches: 8. CDR1 MNHEY and CDR2 SMNVEV come from the germline V gene (reference sequence). This CDR3 is 17 amino acids long. DNA of the CDR3: TGTGCCAGCAGTGCCACAGGGGGCGGTTATAGCAATCAGCCCCAGCATTTT. As protein: CASSATGGGYSNQPQHF.

CDR3 DNA sequence: TGTGCCAGCAGCTCGGGACTAGCGGGGGGGCCGGGGGGGCAGTTCTTC. Residues: CASSSGLAGGPGGQFF. This chain uses TRBV7-9 with TRBJ2-1; 16 nucleotides agree with TRBD2. With 4 bases clipped from V and 12 bases from J, the junction kept 9 bases outside the gene matches. The CDR3 spans 16 residues. Germline CDR1 SEHNR, CDR2 FQNEAQ (reference sequence).

This chain uses TRBV29-1 with TRBJ2-2; possible D gene TRBD1, 6 bases. Germline CDR1 reads SQVTM; CDR2 reads ANQGSEA. V was cut by 2 bases and J by 1 base, with 14 bases left in between. This CDR3 has 16 amino acids. CDR3 DNA: TGCAGCGTTGAACTAAGGGGCAGGGGGAACACCGGGGAGCTGTTTTTT. As protein: CSVELRGRGNTGELFF.

This clonotype was found a few times. The chain joins TRBV25-1 to TRBJ1-5; D is possibly TRBD1 (5 bases). V lost 3 bases, J lost 0 bases, and 15 bases lay in between. The germline gives CDR1 MGHDK, CDR2 SYGVNS. The CDR3 has 17 residues. The CDR3 spells CASSDLIWGDSNQPQHF. The CDR3, as DNA: TGTGCCAGCAGTGACCTTATCTGGGGGGATAGCAATCAGCCCCAGCATTTT.

Of note for this clonotype: One junction end disagrees with the germline gene, perhaps due to a read error. This chain joins TRBV7-2 and TRBJ2-3, with 12 bases fitting TRBD2. In germline, CDR1 is SGHTA, CDR2 FQGNSA. This CDR3 contains 17 residues. CDR3 DNA: TGTGCCAGAAGCTTAGCGCTAGCGGGAGGGACCCGGGGCACGCAGTATTTT. Translated: CARSLALAGGTRGTQYF.

This clonotype was observed many times. This chain links TRBV7-9 with TRBJ1-1, with 12 bases aligning to TRBD1. Germline V CDR1 and CDR2: SEHNR, FQNEAQ (reference sequence). V gave up 5 bases and J gave up 5 bases; unmatched junction bases: 15. The CDR3 sequence is 18 residues long. CDR3 coding DNA: TGTGCCAGCAGCCCTACGGGACAGGGGGCGCGTGGAGTAACTGAAGCTTTCTTT. Protein product: CASSPTGQGARGVTEAFF.

The chain combines TRBV19 with TRBJ1-1; unclear D gene. The germline gives CDR1 LNHDA, CDR2 SQIVND (reference sequence). The ends were cut back, 7 bases at V and 2 bases at J, with 14 bases in the middle. The CDR3 runs 14 residues. In nucleotides, the CDR3 is TGTGCCAGTACCAAACTGGCAGTTAACACTGAAGCTTTCTTT. Its protein is CASTKLAVNTEAFF.

This clonotype occurred a few times. This chain uses TRBV4-1 with TRBJ2-4; 8 nucleotides match TRBD2. The CDR3 runs to 16 residues. The germline V gene has CDR1 MGHRA and CDR2 YSYEKL. V dropped 1 base and J dropped 1; count of bases not matched to a gene: 3. CDR3: CASSQAGGGAKNIQYF. The CDR3 DNA is TGCGCCAGCAGCCAAGCGGGGGGGGGGGCCAAAAACATTCAGTACTTC.

This clonotype was detected a few times. The V gene is TRBV7-3, the J gene TRBJ2-2, with D perhaps TRBD2 (5 bases). The CDR3 length is 17 residues. V was pared by 3 bases and J by 0 bases, with 14 bases between. CDR1 and CDR2 from the germline V gene are SGHTA and FQGTGA. In nucleotides, the CDR3 is TGTGCCAGCAGCTTCGTGACTTGGGGAGCGAACACCGGGGAGCTGTTTTTT. Protein: CASSFVTWGANTGELFF.

The chain is built from TRBV9 and TRBJ1-2, with D hard to call. Germline CDR1 is SGDLS and CDR2 is YYNGEE. V dropped 0 bases and J dropped 10 bases, with 7 bases sitting between them. The CDR3 loop spans 11 amino acids. The DNA of the CDR3 is TGTGCCAGCAGCGTAGCGACCGACTACACCTTC. Translating it yields CASSVATDYTF.

This clonotype was found a few times. This chain connects TRBV5-1 to TRBJ2-7; 9 bases map to TRBD2. Trimming at V came to 1 base and at J to 0 bases, leaving 8 bases not matched to a gene. The CDR3 loop spans 17 amino acids. Germline CDR1 is SGHRS and CDR2 is YFSETQ. CDR3 bases: TGCGCCAGCAGCTTGAAACTAGCGGGTGTTAGCTCCTACGAGCAGTACTTC. It translates to CASSLKLAGVSSYEQYF.

This sequence joins TRBV27 and TRBJ2-7; tentatively, D is TRBD1 (7 bases). Germline V lookup: CDR1 MNHEY, CDR2 SMNVEV (reference sequence). The CDR3 is 14 amino acids. V shed 1 base and J shed 4 bases, with 11 bases lying between them. CDR3 region: CASSLFSGGYEQYF. The DNA of the CDR3 is TGTGCCAGCAGTTTATTTTCAGGGGGGTACGAGCAGTACTTC.

Many counts were recorded for this clonotype. The genes are TRBV11-3 and TRBJ2-1, with 11 nucleotides matching TRBD2. The CDR3 extends over 17 amino acids. In germline, CDR1 is SGHNT, CDR2 YENEEA. V was pared by 1 base and J by 7 bases, with 9 bases of the junction left unmatched. This chain's CDR3 is CASSLVGGSGRGNEQFF. The CDR3 DNA sequence: TGTGCCAGCAGCTTAGTCGGGGGTAGCGGGAGGGGGAATGAGCAGTTCTTC.

This clonotype showed up just a few times. The chain is built from TRBV30 and TRBJ2-5; D may be TRBD2 (6 bases). Germline lookup yields CDR1 GTSNPN and CDR2 SVGIG (reference sequence). CDR3 size: 20 residues. V shed 0 bases and J shed 2 bases, with 28 bases lying between them. The DNA for the CDR3 is TGTGCCTGGAGTGTACAGTCCCAAAATGAGGGAGGTTTCTTTCAAGAGACCCAGTACTTC. Translated, it gives CAWSVQSQNEGGFFQETQYF.

This clonotype occurred many times. The chain is built from TRBV7-8 and TRBJ2-7; no clear D. Trimming removed 0 bases from V and 6 bases from J, with 9 bases in between. CDR1 is SGHVS, CDR2 FQNEAQ, per germline. The CDR3 contains 13 residues. CDR3 sequence (DNA): TGTGCCAGCAGCTTAGCGGGTTCGGCCGAGCAGTACTTC. As protein: CASSLAGSAEQYF.

V usage is TRBV10-3 and J usage is TRBJ2-4; D is unclear. The CDR3 has 14 residues. Looked up from germline, CDR1 is ENHRY and CDR2 is SYGVKD. V lost 2 bases to trimming and J lost 0 bases, with 5 bases between them. CDR3 protein: CAISEDGAKNIQYF. The CDR3 bases are TGTGCCATCAGTGAGGATGGAGCCAAAAACATTCAGTACTTC.